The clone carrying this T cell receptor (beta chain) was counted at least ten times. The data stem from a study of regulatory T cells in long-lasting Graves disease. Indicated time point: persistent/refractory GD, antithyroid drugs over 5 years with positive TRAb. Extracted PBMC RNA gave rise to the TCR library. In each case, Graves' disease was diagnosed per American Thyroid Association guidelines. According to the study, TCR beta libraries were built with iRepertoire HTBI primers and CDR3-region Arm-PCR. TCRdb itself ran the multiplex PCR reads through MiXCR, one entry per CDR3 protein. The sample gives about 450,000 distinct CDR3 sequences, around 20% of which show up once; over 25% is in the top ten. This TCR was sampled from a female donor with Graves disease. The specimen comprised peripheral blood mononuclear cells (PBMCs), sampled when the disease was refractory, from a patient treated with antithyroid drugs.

CDR3 residues: CASSYSSGSQETQYF. CDR3 coding DNA: TGTGCCAGCAGTTACAGCTCGGGGAGCCAAGAGACCCAGTACTTC. The chain has TRBV2 and TRBJ2-5, with a possible D match to TRBD2 (5 bases). This CDR3 has 15 residues. The V gene's germline CDR1 is SNHLY and CDR2 FYNNEI. V shed 5 bases and J shed 1 base, with 14 bases lying between them.